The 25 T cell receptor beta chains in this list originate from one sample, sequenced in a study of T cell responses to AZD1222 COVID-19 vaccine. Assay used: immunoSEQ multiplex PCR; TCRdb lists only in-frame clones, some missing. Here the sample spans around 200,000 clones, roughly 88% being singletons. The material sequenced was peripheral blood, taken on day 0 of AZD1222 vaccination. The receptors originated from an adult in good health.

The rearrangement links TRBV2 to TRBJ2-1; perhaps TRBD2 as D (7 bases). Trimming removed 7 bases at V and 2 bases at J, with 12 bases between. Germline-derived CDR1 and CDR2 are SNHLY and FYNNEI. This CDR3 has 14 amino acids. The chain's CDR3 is CASTAGATYNEQFF. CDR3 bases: TGTGCCAGCACTGCGGGGGCAACCTACAATGAGCAGTTCTTC.

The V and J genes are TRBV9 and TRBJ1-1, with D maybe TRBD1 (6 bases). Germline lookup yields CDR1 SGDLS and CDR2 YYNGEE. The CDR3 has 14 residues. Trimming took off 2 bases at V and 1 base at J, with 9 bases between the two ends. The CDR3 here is CASSVIQGNTEAFF. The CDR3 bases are TGTGCCAGCAGCGTTATACAGGGGAACACTGAAGCTTTCTTT.

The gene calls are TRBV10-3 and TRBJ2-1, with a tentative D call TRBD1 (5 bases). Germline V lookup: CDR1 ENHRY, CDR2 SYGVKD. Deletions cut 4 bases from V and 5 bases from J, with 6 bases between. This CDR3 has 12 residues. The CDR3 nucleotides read TGTGCCATCAGTGTAGGGGACAATGAGCAGTTCTTC. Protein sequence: CAISVGDNEQFF.

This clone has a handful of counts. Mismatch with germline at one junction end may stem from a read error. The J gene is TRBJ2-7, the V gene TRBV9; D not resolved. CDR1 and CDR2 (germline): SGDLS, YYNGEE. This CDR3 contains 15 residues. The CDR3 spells CASSVDVLPSDEQYF. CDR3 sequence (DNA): TGTGCCAGCAGCGTAGATGTGCTACCCTCCGACGAGCAGTACTTC.

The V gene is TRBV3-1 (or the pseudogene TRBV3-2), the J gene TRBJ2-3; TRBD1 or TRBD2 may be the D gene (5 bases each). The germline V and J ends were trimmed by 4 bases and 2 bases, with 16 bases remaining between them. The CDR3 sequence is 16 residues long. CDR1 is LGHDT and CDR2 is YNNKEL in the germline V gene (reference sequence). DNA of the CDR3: TGTGCCAGCAGCCGACCTGGGACGGGCAACACAGATACGCAGTATTTT. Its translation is CASSRPGTGNTDTQYF.

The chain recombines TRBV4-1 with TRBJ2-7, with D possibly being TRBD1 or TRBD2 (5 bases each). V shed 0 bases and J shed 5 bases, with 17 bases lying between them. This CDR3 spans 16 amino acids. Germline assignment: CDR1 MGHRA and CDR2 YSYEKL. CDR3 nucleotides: TGCGCCAGCAGCCAAGATGATAAAGGGACCAGGGACGAGCAGTACTTC. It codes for CASSQDDKGTRDEQYF.

The CDR3 is CASSDDEGGDQPQHF. In DNA form, the CDR3 reads TGTGCCAGCAGCGATGATGAGGGGGGGGATCAGCCCCAGCATTTT. This rearrangement joins TRBV2 to TRBJ1-5; tentatively, D is TRBD1 (6 bases). Trimming removed 6 bases from V and 5 bases from J, with 17 bases in between. Germline CDR1 is SNHLY and CDR2 is FYNNEI. This CDR3 contains 15 residues.

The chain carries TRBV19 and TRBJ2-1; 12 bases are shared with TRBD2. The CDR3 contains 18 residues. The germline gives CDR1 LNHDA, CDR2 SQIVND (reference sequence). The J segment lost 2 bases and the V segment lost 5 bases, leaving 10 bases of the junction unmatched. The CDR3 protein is CASSFASGRGITYNEQFF. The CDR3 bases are TGTGCCAGTAGTTTCGCTAGCGGGAGGGGGATTACCTACAATGAGCAGTTCTTC.

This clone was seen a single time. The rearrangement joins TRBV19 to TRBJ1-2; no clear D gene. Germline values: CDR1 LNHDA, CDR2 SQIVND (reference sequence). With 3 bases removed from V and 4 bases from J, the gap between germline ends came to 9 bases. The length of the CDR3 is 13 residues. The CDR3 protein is CASSISAAYGYTF. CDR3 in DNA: TGTGCCAGTAGTATCTCGGCAGCCTATGGCTACACCTTC.

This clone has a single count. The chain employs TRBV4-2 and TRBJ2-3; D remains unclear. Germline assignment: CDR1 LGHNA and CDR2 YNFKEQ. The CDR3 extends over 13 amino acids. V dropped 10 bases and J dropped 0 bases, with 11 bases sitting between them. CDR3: CATADLSTDTQYF. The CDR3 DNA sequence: TGTGCCACAGCAGACCTTAGCACAGATACGCAGTATTTT.

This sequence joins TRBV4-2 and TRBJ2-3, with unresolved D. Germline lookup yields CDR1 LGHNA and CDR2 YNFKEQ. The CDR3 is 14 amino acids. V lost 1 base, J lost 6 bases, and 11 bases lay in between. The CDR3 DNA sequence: TGTGCCAGCAGCCAAGCCCCCCAACGGGATACGCAGTATTTT. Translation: CASSQAPQRDTQYF.

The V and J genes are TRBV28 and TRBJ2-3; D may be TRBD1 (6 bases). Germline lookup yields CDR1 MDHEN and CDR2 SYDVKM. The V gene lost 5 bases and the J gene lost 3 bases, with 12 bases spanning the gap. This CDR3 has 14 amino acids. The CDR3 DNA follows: TGTGCCAGCAGTCAGATGACAGGAACAGATACGCAGTATTTT. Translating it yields CASSQMTGTDTQYF.

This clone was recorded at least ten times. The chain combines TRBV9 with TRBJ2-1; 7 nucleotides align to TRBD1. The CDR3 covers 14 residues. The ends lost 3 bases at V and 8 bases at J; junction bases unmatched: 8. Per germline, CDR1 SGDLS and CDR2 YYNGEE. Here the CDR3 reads CASSATGSVDEQFF. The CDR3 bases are TGTGCCAGCAGCGCGACAGGGTCGGTCGATGAGCAGTTCTTC.

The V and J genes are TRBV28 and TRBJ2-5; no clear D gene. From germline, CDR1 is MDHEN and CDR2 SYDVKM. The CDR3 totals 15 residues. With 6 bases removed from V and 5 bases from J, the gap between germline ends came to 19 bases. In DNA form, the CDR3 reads TGTGCCAGCAGCCTCGCGGTCCCGATCCAGGAGACCCAGTACTTC. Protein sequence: CASSLAVPIQETQYF.

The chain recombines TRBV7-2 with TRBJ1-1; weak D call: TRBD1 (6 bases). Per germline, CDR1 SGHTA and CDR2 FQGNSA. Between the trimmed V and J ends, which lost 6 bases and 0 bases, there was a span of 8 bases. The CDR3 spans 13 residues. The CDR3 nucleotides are TGTGCCAGCAGGAGACAGGTGAACACTGAAGCTTTCTTT. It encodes CASRRQVNTEAFF.

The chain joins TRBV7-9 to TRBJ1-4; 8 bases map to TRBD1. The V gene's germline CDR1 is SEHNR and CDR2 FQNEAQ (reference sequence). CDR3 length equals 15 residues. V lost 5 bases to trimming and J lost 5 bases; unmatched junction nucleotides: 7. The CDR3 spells CASSLGQGENEKLFF. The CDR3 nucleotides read TGTGCCAGCAGCCTAGGACAGGGCGAGAATGAAAAACTGTTTTTT.

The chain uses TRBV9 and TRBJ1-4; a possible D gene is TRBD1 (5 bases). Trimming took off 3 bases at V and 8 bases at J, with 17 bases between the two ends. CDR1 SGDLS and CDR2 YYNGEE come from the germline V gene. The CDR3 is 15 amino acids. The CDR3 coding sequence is TGTGCCAGCAGCGAAGACGGGACTCCGAACGAAAAACTGTTTTTT. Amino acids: CASSEDGTPNEKLFF.

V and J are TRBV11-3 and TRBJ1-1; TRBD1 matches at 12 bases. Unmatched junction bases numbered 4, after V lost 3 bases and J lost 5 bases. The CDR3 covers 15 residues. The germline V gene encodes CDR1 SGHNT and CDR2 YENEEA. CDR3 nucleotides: TGTGCCAGCAGCTTGGGACAGGGGGCGCCAACTGAAGCTTTCTTT. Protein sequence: CASSLGQGAPTEAFF.

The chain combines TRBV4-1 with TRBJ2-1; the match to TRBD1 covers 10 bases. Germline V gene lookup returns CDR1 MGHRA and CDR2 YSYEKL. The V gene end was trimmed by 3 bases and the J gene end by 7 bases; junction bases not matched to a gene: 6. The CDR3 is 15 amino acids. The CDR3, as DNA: TGCGCCAGCAGCCAGGTGACAGGGGGCAAGAATGAGCAGTTCTTC. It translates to CASSQVTGGKNEQFF.

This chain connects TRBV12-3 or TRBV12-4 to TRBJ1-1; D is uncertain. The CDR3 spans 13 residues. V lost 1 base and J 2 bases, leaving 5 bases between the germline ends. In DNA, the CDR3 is TGTGCCAGCAGTTTAGTCGATAACACTGAAGCTTTCTTT. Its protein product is CASSLVDNTEAFF.

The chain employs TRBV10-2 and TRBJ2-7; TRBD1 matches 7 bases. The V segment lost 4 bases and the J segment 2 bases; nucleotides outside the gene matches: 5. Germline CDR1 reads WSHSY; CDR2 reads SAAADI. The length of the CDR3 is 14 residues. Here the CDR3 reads CASSATGNPYEQYF. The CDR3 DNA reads TGCGCCAGCAGTGCGACAGGGAACCCCTACGAGCAGTACTTC.

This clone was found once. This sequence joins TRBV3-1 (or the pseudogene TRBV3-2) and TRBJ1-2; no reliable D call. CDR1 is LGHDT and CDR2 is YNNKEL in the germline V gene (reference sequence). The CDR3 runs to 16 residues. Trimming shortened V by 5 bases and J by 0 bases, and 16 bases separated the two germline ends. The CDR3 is CASSGPRSESNYGYTF. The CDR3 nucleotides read TGTGCCAGCAGCGGCCCGAGGTCGGAGTCTAACTATGGCTACACCTTC.

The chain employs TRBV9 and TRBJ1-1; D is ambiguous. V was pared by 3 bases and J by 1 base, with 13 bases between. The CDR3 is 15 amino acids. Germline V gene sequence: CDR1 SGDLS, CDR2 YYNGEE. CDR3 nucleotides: TGTGCCAGCAGCGCAGAGGTGGCCGGGAACACTGAAGCTTTCTTT. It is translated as CASSAEVAGNTEAFF.

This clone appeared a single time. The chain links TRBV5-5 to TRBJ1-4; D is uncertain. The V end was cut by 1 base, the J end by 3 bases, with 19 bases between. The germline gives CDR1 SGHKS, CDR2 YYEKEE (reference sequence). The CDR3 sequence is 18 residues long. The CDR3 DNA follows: TGTGCCAGCAGCTTGTGGCAGGTCCAGCAACTACCTAATGAAAAACTGTTTTTT. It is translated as CASSLWQVQQLPNEKLFF.

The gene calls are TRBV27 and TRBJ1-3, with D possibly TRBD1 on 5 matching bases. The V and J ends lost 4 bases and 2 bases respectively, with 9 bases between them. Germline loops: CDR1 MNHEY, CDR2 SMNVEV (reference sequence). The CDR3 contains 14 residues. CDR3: CASSSWGTGNTIYF. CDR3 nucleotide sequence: TGTGCCAGCAGTTCCTGGGGCACTGGAAACACCATATATTTT.